These 26 T cell receptor beta chains were sequenced from one sample in a study of cytotoxic CD8 clonotypes in ibrutinib-treated CLL. TCRdb keeps only in-frame clones here, not all; method: immunoSEQ multiplex PCR. The repertoire has about 120,000 clones, about 58% of them found once; the top ten carry 37%. The source material was PBMCs, sampled after 24 months of ibrutinib treatment. These receptors all come from a human donor with chronic lymphocytic leukemia.

This chain joins TRBV2 and TRBJ2-2; tentative D call: TRBD1 (8 bases). Germline V gene sequence: CDR1 SNHLY, CDR2 FYNNEI. The CDR3 extends over 15 amino acids. V gave up 6 bases and J gave up 5 bases, with 16 bases separating them. The CDR3 DNA is TGTGCCAGCAGCGACGACAGGGGAGGGACCGGGGAGCTGTTTTTT. As protein: CASSDDRGGTGELFF. The variable domain in full, with the rest retrieved from reference TRBV2 and TRBJ2-2, is EPEVTQTPSHQVTQMGQEVILRCVPISNHLYFYWYRQILGQKVEFLVSFYNNEISEKSEIFDDQFSVERPDGSNFTLKIRSTKLEDSAMYFCASSDDRGGTGELFFGEGSRLTVL.

This clone has just a few counts. This chain joins TRBV27 and TRBJ2-6; D possibly corresponds to TRBD1 (6 bases). The CDR3 is made up of 18 amino acids. V was shortened by 5 bases and J by 0 bases, with 17 bases between the two germline ends. The V gene's germline CDR1 is MNHEY and CDR2 SMNVEV (reference sequence). DNA of the CDR3: TGTGCCAGCAGTGCTCTGGGGGCGCCCCGCTCTGGGGCCAACGTCCTGACTTTC. It translates to CASSALGAPRSGANVLTF. Looking up the rest from reference TRBV27 and TRBJ2-6 gives the full variable domain: EAQVTQNPRYLITVTGKKLTVTCSQNMNHEYMSWYRQDPGLGLRQIYYSMNVEVTDKGDVPEGYKVSRKEKRNFPLILESPSPNQTSLYFCASSALGAPRSGANVLTFGAGSRLTVL.

There are a few counts of this clone. This chain connects TRBV5-8 to TRBJ2-6; 11 nucleotides agree with TRBD1. With V trimmed by 4 bases and J by 0 bases, 3 bases remained unmatched. This CDR3 is 17 amino acids long. Germline V gene data show CDR1 as SGHTS and CDR2 as YDEGEE. The CDR3 sequence: CASSRDRGDSGANVLTF. As DNA, the CDR3 is TGTGCCAGCAGCCGGGACAGGGGGGACTCTGGGGCCAACGTCCTGACTTTC.

The chain employs TRBV9 and TRBJ2-1; D gene unclear. The ends were cut back, 1 base at V and 13 bases at J, with 15 bases in the middle. The length of the CDR3 is 13 residues. The germline V gene encodes CDR1 SGDLS and CDR2 YYNGEE. The CDR3 reads CASSVREKGAQFF. As DNA, the CDR3 is TGTGCCAGCAGCGTACGTGAGAAGGGCGCACAGTTCTTC.

V gene TRBV2 combines with J gene TRBJ1-1, with D uncertain. The CDR3 loop spans 13 amino acids. Germline lookup yields CDR1 SNHLY and CDR2 FYNNEI. Trimming removed 5 bases at V and 3 bases at J, with 10 bases between. CDR3 coding DNA: TGTGCCAGCAGTTCGACCCCCGACACTGAAGCTTTCTTT. It encodes CASSSTPDTEAFF.

This clone was observed a handful of times. The J gene is TRBJ1-5, the V gene TRBV25-1; D is unresolved. V was cut by 4 bases and J by 3 bases, with 10 bases left in between. CDR1 is MGHDK and CDR2 is SYGVNS in the germline V gene. This CDR3 spans 14 amino acids. CDR3 region: CASSAAGLNQPQHF. CDR3 sequence (DNA): TGTGCCAGCAGTGCAGCCGGACTCAATCAGCCCCAGCATTTT.

The rearrangement links TRBV14 to TRBJ2-4; D is possibly TRBD1 (6 bases). Deletions cut 1 base from V and 6 bases from J, with 16 bases between. This CDR3 spans 16 amino acids. CDR1 and CDR2 (germline): SGHDN, FVKESK. CDR3 sequence (DNA): TGTGCCAGCAGCCAAGCCGGAGGACAGAGTCGAAACATTCAGTACTTC. It yields the protein CASSQAGGQSRNIQYF.

In its sample, this clone was seen once. The rearrangement joins TRBV18 to TRBJ2-7; tentative D call: TRBD2 (5 bases). V dropped 2 bases and J dropped 5 bases, with 10 bases sitting between them. The CDR3 has 13 residues. CDR1 KGHSH and CDR2 LQKENI come from the germline V gene. The CDR3 DNA reads TGTGCCAGCTCACCAAACCTAGCCGACGAGCAGTACTTC. This gives the protein CASSPNLADEQYF.

CDR3 residues: CASSQAGGLGETQYF. CDR3 in DNA: TGTGCCAGCAGCCAAGCGGGGGGGCTGGGAGAGACCCAGTACTTC. This rearrangement joins TRBV14 to TRBJ2-5; the match to TRBD2 covers 8 bases. V was pared by 1 base and J by 4 bases, with 5 bases of the junction left unmatched. From germline, CDR1 is SGHDN and CDR2 FVKESK. The CDR3 length is 15 residues. Full variable domain (missing parts from reference TRBV14 and TRBJ2-5): EAGVTQFPSHSVIEKGQTVTLRCDPISGHDNLYWYRRVMGKEIKFLLHFVKESKQDESGMPNNRFLAERTGGTYSTLKVQPAELEDSGVYFCASSQAGGLGETQYFGPGTRLLVL.

In this sample, this clone turned up a few times. V gene TRBV7-8 combines with J gene TRBJ2-7, with D possibly being TRBD2 (6 bases). Germline-derived CDR1 and CDR2 are SGHVS and FQNEAQ. The CDR3 totals 13 residues. V was clipped by 5 bases and J by 2 bases, with 10 bases between them. CDR3 nucleotide sequence: TGTGCCAGCAGCAGGACTACCACCTACGAGCAGTACTTC. Residues: CASSRTTTYEQYF.

This clone was detected only a few times. The V gene is TRBV10-3, the J gene TRBJ1-2; 8 nucleotides line up with TRBD1. J gave up 2 bases and V 4 bases, and 0 bases lay outside the gene matches. This CDR3 has 13 amino acids. Germline CDR1 and CDR2: ENHRY and SYGVKD. The CDR3 spells CAISGQGNYGYTF. CDR3 nucleotide sequence: TGTGCCATCAGTGGACAGGGGAACTATGGCTACACCTTC.

This clone was picked up a small number of times. The chain is built from TRBV5-1 and TRBJ1-5, with D perhaps TRBD1 (6 bases). Germline CDR1 reads SGHRS; CDR2 reads YFSETQ. V shed 4 bases and J shed 8 bases, with 16 bases lying between them. This CDR3 region has 14 residues. CDR3 region: CASSPDRLEEPQHF. The DNA of the CDR3 is TGCGCCAGCAGCCCCGACAGGTTGGAGGAGCCCCAGCATTTT.

The CDR3 here is CASSQSAGTGGSPLHF. The CDR3 DNA sequence: TGTGCCAGCAGCCAATCGGCCGGGACAGGGGGATCACCCCTCCACTTT. The J gene is TRBJ1-6, the V gene TRBV11-3; the match to TRBD1 covers 11 bases. Germline V lookup: CDR1 SGHNT, CDR2 YENEEA. The CDR3 consists of 16 residues. Trimming removed 5 bases from V and 10 bases from J; junction bases left unmatched: 10.

This sequence joins TRBV11-2 and TRBJ2-5; 14 nucleotides align to TRBD2. The germline CDR1 and CDR2 sequences are SGHAT and FQNNGV. After removal of 5 bases from V and 5 bases from J, the junction contained 10 bases not matched to a gene. The CDR3 loop spans 17 amino acids. The CDR3 nucleotides are TGTGCCAGCAGCACCCGACTAGCGGGGGGGCCTAAGGAGACCCAGTACTTC. This translates into CASSTRLAGGPKETQYF.

A few counts support this clone. This chain connects TRBV5-6 to TRBJ2-3; TRBD1 might be the D (5 bases). The CDR3 extends over 15 amino acids. Germline V gene data show CDR1 as SGHDT and CDR2 as YYEEEE. V gave up 1 base and J gave up 1 base, with 10 bases separating them. The CDR3 DNA follows: TGTGCCAGCAGCTTGCCGACAGTGCGCACAGATACGCAGTATTTT. Translation gives CASSLPTVRTDTQYF.

V gene TRBV27 combines with J gene TRBJ2-2; TRBD1 agrees at 8 bases. V was pared by 6 bases and J by 0 bases, with 3 bases of the junction left unmatched. This CDR3 has 15 amino acids. Germline lookup yields CDR1 MNHEY and CDR2 SMNVEV (reference sequence). CDR3 sequence reads: CASREQGANTGELFF. Here the CDR3 DNA reads TGTGCCAGCAGAGAACAGGGGGCGAACACCGGGGAGCTGTTTTTT.

The chain has TRBV6-5 and TRBJ2-7, with 7 nucleotides matching TRBD2. Germline V gene data show CDR1 as MNHEY and CDR2 as SVGAGI. The CDR3 extends over 12 amino acids. V shed 8 bases, J shed 1 base, and the junction held 2 bases outside the gene matches. The CDR3 bases are TGTGCCAGCTCCGGGGGGTCCTACGAGCAGTACTTC. Translation: CASSGGSYEQYF.

This clone has just a few counts. The chain is built from TRBV5-1 and TRBJ2-1; D remains unclear. V gave up 0 bases and J gave up 6 bases, with 1 base separating them. The CDR3 is 11 residues long. Germline CDR1 reads SGHRS; CDR2 reads YFSETQ. CDR3 region: CASSLANEQFF. The CDR3 DNA is TGCGCCAGCAGCTTGGCCAATGAGCAGTTCTTC.

In the case of this clone: A much larger clone differs by one base, so this may be a read error. The chain carries TRBV7-2 and TRBJ2-5; D is ambiguous. This CDR3 is 11 amino acids long. V lost 2 bases and J 3 bases, leaving 1 base between the germline ends. The germline gives CDR1 SGHTA, CDR2 FQGNSA. CDR3 sequence (DNA): TGTGCCAGCAGCTTAAAAGAGACCCAGTACTTC. Residues: CASSLKETQYF.

V gene TRBV9 combines with J gene TRBJ2-7, with D hard to call. The CDR3 extends over 14 amino acids. Germline CDR1 SGDLS, CDR2 YYNGEE. V lost 1 base, J lost 3 bases, and 11 bases lay in between. The CDR3 here is CASSVHLGGYEQYF. The CDR3 DNA reads TGTGCCAGCAGCGTACACCTCGGCGGCTACGAGCAGTACTTC.

V usage is TRBV7-2 and J usage is TRBJ2-1, with a tentative D call TRBD2 (5 bases). Germline CDR1 reads SGHTA; CDR2 reads FQGNSA. This CDR3 is 18 amino acids long. With 1 base removed from V and 1 base from J, the gap between germline ends came to 17 bases. The DNA for the CDR3 is TGTGCCAGCAGCTTAGATCGGGCGGGTCCCTCGTCCTACAATGAGCAGTTCTTC. Its protein product is CASSLDRAGPSSYNEQFF.

This clone was found once. The V gene is TRBV2, the J gene TRBJ1-3, with D possibly TRBD1 on 5 matching bases. The length of the CDR3 is 15 residues. V was trimmed by 6 bases and J by 0 bases, leaving 12 bases between them. CDR1 is SNHLY and CDR2 is FYNNEI in the germline V gene. The CDR3 here is CASRMDIYSGNTIYF. CDR3 in DNA: TGTGCCAGCAGGATGGACATTTACTCTGGAAACACCATATATTTT.

The J gene is TRBJ1-2, the V gene TRBV7-9, with D tentatively TRBD1 (6 bases). CDR1 and CDR2 (germline): SEHNR, FQNEAQ (reference sequence). CDR3 length: 15 amino acids. The V end was cut by 5 bases, the J end by 0 bases, with 13 bases between. This chain's CDR3 is CASSPPGVSNYGYTF. CDR3 sequence (DNA): TGTGCCAGCAGCCCACCAGGGGTCTCTAACTATGGCTACACCTTC. Full variable domain (missing parts from reference TRBV7-9 and TRBJ1-2): DTGVSQNPRHKITKRGQNVTFRCDPISEHNRLYWYRQTLGQGPEFLTYFQNEAQLEKSRLLSDRFSAERPKGSFSTLEIQRTEQGDSAMYLCASSPPGVSNYGYTFGSGTRLTVV.

This chain connects TRBV5-1 to TRBJ2-7; 13 nucleotides match TRBD2. Germline assignment: CDR1 SGHRS and CDR2 YFSETQ. The CDR3 sequence is 17 residues long. V shed 3 bases, J shed 0 bases, and the junction held 6 bases outside the gene matches. The CDR3 DNA is TGCGCCAGCAGCTGGCGGACTAGCGGGGGTAGCTCCTACGAGCAGTACTTC. The encoded protein is CASSWRTSGGSSYEQYF.

The chain has TRBV5-4 and TRBJ1-2; TRBD1 might be the D (6 bases). The CDR3 contains 14 residues. Germline loops: CDR1 SGHNT, CDR2 YYREEE (reference sequence). Trimming shortened V by 6 bases and J by 4 bases, and 16 bases separated the two germline ends. The CDR3 protein is CASTTGRGAYGYTF. For the CDR3, the DNA is TGTGCCAGCACCACTGGGAGGGGGGCCTATGGCTACACCTTC.

This chain uses TRBV2 with TRBJ2-1, with 11 positions matching TRBD2. This CDR3 contains 15 residues. The junction had 8 bases not matched to a gene; V was cut back by 6 bases and J by 7 bases. CDR1 and CDR2 (germline): SNHLY, FYNNEI. CDR3 sequence (DNA): TGTGCCAGCAGGGGCGGACTAGCGGGCGGTAATGAGCAGTTCTTC. Protein product: CASRGGLAGGNEQFF.